This is a list of T cell receptor beta chains from one sample in a study of CD8+ T cells in alopecia areata. Using immunoSEQ multiplex PCR, the repertoire was profiled, and TCRdb retains in-frame clones only, with some absent. The profile shows 95,000 to 150,000 clones, approximately 47% of them singletons. Sample: NKG2D-low CD8+ T cells sorted from blood. The receptors derive from a human donor with alopecia areata. CDR3s include the opening cysteine and the closing phenylalanine or tryptophan. A D gene is named only where the DNA matches it firmly. Clone size appears in some rows only: once, few, many, or a class for an expanded clone.

CDR3: CAWSFGDTEAFF
DNA: TGTGCCTGGAGTTTTGGGGACACTGAAGCTTTCTTT
V: TRBV30
J: TRBJ1-1
size: few
D: NA

CDR3: CSVEGRESYNEQFF
DNA: TGCAGCGTTGAGGGCCGAGAGTCCTACAATGAGCAGTTCTTC
V: TRBV29-1
J: TRBJ2-1
size: NA
D: NA

CDR3: CASSRLHQGSYEQYF
DNA: TGCGCCAGCAGCCGCCTTCATCAGGGATCCTACGAGCAGTACTTC
V: TRBV4-1
J: TRBJ2-7
size: few
D: NA

CDR3: CATSTRDGKYEQYF
DNA: TGTGCCACCAGCACCCGGGACGGAAAATACGAGCAGTACTTC
V: TRBV15
J: TRBJ2-7
size: NA
D: NA

CDR3: CATHTGEVNTEAFF
DNA: TGCGCCACCCACACGGGTGAAGTGAACACTGAAGCTTTCTTT
V: TRBV5-1
J: TRBJ1-1
size: NA
D: NA

CDR3: CASSEVRGAHEQYF
DNA: TGTGCCAGCAGCGAAGTCAGGGGGGCCCACGAGCAGTACTTC
V: TRBV14
J: TRBJ2-7
size: NA
D: NA

CDR3: CASSPRPVGFSYEQYF
DNA: TGCGCCAGCAGTCCCCGACCTGTAGGGTTCTCCTACGAGCAGTACTTC
V: TRBV23-1
J: TRBJ2-7
size: NA
D: NA

CDR3: CASSLPGAKNIQYF
DNA: TGTGCCAGCAGTTTACCAGGGGCCAAAAACATTCAGTACTTC
V: TRBV28
J: TRBJ2-4
size: NA
D: NA

CDR3: CSARESSYEQYF
DNA: TGCAGCGCGAGAGAATCTTCCTACGAGCAGTACTTC
V: TRBV29-1
J: TRBJ2-7
size: NA
D: NA

CDR3: CASSLQDEQFF
DNA: TGCGCCAGCAGCTTACAGGATGAGCAGTTCTTC
V: TRBV5-1
J: TRBJ2-1
size: NA
D: NA

CDR3: CASGSYDWSSYNEQFF
DNA: TGTGCTAGTGGTTCGTATGACTGGAGCTCCTACAATGAGCAGTTCTTC
V: TRBV12-5
J: TRBJ2-1
size: NA
D: NA

CDR3: CASSPRDSLQETQYF
DNA: TGTGCCAGCAGCCCCCGGGACAGCCTCCAAGAGACCCAGTACTTC
V: TRBV7-9
J: TRBJ2-5
size: NA
D: TRBD1

CDR3: CASSLASGGDEKLFF
DNA: TGTGCCAGCAGCTTAGCATCAGGGGGCGATGAAAAACTGTTTTTT
V: TRBV7-6
J: TRBJ1-4
size: NA
D: TRBD1

CDR3: CASSYSPAGNQPQHF
DNA: TGTGCCAGCAGTTACTCCCCAGCGGGCAATCAGCCCCAGCATTTT
V: TRBV6-5
J: TRBJ1-5
size: few
D: NA

CDR3: CALGVGEFF
DNA: TGTGCCCTTGGGGTTGGGGAGTTCTTC
V: TRBV30
J: TRBJ2-1
size: NA
D: NA

CDR3: CASSNGDTQYF
DNA: TGTGCCAGCAGCAACGGGGATACGCAGTATTTT
V: TRBV27
J: TRBJ2-3
size: few
D: NA

CDR3: CAVLRAPYEQYF
DNA: TGTGCCGTCCTGAGGGCCCCCTACGAGCAGTACTTC
V: TRBV27
J: TRBJ2-7
size: NA
D: NA

CDR3: CASSRQSAYDNEQFF
DNA: TGCGCCAGCAGCCGACAGTCCGCGTACGACAATGAGCAGTTCTTC
V: TRBV5-1
J: TRBJ2-1
size: NA
D: NA

CDR3: CSVESGVDEQYF
DNA: TGCAGCGTTGAGTCGGGGGTTGACGAGCAGTACTTC
V: TRBV29-1
J: TRBJ2-7
size: few
D: NA

CDR3: CATSRVKDKGSEKLFF
DNA: TGTGCCACCAGCAGAGTTAAGGACAAAGGAAGCGAAAAACTGTTTTTT
V: TRBV15
J: TRBJ1-4
size: NA
D: NA

CDR3: CASSGEQGRHETQYF
DNA: TGTGCCAGCAGCGGGGAGCAGGGGAGGCATGAGACCCAGTACTTC
V: TRBV5-6
J: TRBJ2-5
size: NA
D: NA

CDR3: CSVTRAYSGNTIYF
DNA: TGCAGCGTAACCAGGGCTTACTCTGGAAACACCATATATTTT
V: TRBV29-1
J: TRBJ1-3
size: NA
D: NA

CDR3: CAWSSTGIEQYF
DNA: TGTGCCTGGAGTAGCACAGGCATCGAGCAGTACTTC
V: TRBV30
J: TRBJ2-7
size: NA
D: NA